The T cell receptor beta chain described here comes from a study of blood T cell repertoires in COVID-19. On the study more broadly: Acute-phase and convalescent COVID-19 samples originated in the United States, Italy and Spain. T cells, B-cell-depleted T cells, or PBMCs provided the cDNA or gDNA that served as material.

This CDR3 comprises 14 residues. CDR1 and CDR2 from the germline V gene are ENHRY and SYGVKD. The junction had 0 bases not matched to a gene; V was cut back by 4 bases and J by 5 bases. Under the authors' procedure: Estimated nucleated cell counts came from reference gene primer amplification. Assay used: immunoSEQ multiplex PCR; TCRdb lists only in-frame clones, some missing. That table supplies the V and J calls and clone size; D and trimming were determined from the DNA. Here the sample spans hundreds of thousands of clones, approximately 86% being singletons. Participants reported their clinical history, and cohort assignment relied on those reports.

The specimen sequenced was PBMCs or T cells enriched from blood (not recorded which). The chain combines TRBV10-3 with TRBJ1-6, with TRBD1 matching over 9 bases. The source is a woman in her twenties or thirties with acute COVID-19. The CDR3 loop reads CAISGQGDNSPLHF. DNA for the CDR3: TGTGCCATCAGTGGACAGGGGGATAATTCACCCCTCCACTTT.